This T cell receptor (beta chain) was captured in a study of blood T cell repertoires in COVID-19. The table came from immunoSEQ multiplex PCR; TCRdb's copy has only in-frame clones and leaves some out. The sample shows fewer than 400,000 clones, approximately 87% of them seen only once. This clonotype was obtained from a woman aged 25 to 39 with COVID-19, enrolled during active disease. The specimen sequenced was peripheral blood.

CDR3 bases: TGTGCCAGTAGTATGGGCCACAACACCGGGGAGCTGTTTTTT. This gives the protein CASSMGHNTGELFF. The chain uses TRBV19 and TRBJ2-2; no reliable D call. This CDR3 is built from 14 residues. V lost 3 bases to trimming and J lost 2 bases, with 7 bases between them. The germline gives CDR1 LNHDA, CDR2 SQIVND (reference sequence).